Detailed here is one T cell receptor (beta chain). V was clipped by 6 bases and J by 11 bases; unmatched bases: 15. Germline CDR1 and CDR2: SGHAT and FQNNGV. CDR3 length: 15 residues. The data were obtained in a study of shared clonotypes between healthy human individuals. Background on the study: A couple of women and a few men aged 18 to 49 made up the donors.

Measured with immunoSEQ multiplex PCR; TCRdb has only the in-frame clones, and not every one. Among roughly 680,000 clones listed, about two thirds were seen once. The chain couples TRBV11-2 to TRBJ2-2; 7 bases are shared with TRBD1. What was sequenced was memory CD4+ T cells sorted from blood. Described subset: CD45RA-negative fraction. The receptor's source is a woman aged 25 to 39 in good health. The CDR3 DNA sequence: TGTGCCAGCAGTTATGGACAACAGGGGAGAAGAGAGCTGTTTTTT. This encodes CASSYGQQGRRELFF.